This T cell receptor (beta chain) was retrieved from a study of CD8+ T cells in alopecia areata. Across the study: Treated patients were given 5 to 10 mg oral tofacitinib twice daily. Findings and caveats of the study: A large proportion of expanded lesional clones were detected persisting in scalp and blood during tofacitinib.

This clone was counted a few times. The antigen is not known. Treatment of the sample: oral pan-JAK inhibitor, 5-10 mg twice daily. It was from alopecia areata patients that lesional scalp punch biopsies and peripheral blood were collected. cDNA serving as the sequencing template came from extracted, reverse transcribed RNA. Profiled with immunoSEQ multiplex PCR; TCRdb holds only in-frame clones, not every one. The sample includes 150,000 to 200,000 clones, around three fifths of them seen just once. The sequencing used CD4+ T cells sorted from blood, collected at week 24, from a patient treated with tofacitinib. This receptor was identified in a human donor with alopecia areata.

The CDR3 DNA reads as TGTGCCTGGTCCCGCGTTCGCGGGGTGCCTACCGGGGAGCTGTTTTTT. Protein sequence: CAWSRVRGVPTGELFF. This chain links TRBV30 with TRBJ2-2; tentative D call: TRBD2 (6 bases). Germline V gene lookup returns CDR1 GTSNPN and CDR2 SVGIG (reference sequence). CDR3 size: 16 residues. V lost 5 bases to trimming and J lost 5 bases, with 21 bases between them.